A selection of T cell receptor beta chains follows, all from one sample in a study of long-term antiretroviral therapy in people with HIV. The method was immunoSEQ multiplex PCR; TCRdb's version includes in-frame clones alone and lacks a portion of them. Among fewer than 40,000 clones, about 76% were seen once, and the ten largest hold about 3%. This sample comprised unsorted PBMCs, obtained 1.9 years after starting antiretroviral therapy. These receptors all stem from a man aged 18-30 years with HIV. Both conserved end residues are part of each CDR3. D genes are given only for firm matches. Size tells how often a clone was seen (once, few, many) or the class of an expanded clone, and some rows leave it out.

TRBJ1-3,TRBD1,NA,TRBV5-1,CASTRGLGGNTIYF,TGCGCCAGCACTAGGGGGCTCGGTGGAAACACCATATATTTT
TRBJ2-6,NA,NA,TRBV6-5,CASSKRDGANVLTF,TGTGCCAGCAGTAAAAGGGATGGGGCCAACGTCCTGACTTTC
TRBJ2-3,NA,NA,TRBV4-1,CASRKLGSQLSADTQYF,TGCGCCAGCAGAAAATTGGGGTCCCAGCTCAGCGCAGATACGCAGTATTTT
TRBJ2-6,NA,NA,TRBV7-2,CASSLVGGPGANVLTF,TGTGCCAGCAGCTTAGTTGGGGGGCCTGGGGCCAACGTCCTGACTTTC
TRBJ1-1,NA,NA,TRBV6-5,CASGKGTGTEAFF,TGTGCCAGCGGCAAGGGAACGGGTACTGAAGCTTTCTTT
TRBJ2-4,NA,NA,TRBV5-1,CASSLLPAGANIQYF,TGCGCCAGCAGCTTACTTCCAGCAGGGGCCAACATTCAGTACTTC
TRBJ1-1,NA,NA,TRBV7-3,CASSPQSDTEAFF,TGTGCCAGCAGCCCCCAGTCGGACACTGAAGCTTTCTTT
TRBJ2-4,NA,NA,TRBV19,CASSKPRTAFGIQYF,TGTGCCAGTAGTAAACCCCGGACAGCGTTTGGCATTCAGTACTTC
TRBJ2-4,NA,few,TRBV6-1,CASSNGPHRDIQYF,TGTGCCAGCAGCAACGGCCCGCACAGGGACATTCAGTACTTC
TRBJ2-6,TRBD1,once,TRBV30,CAWPGQESSGANVLTF,TGTGCCTGGCCGGGACAGGAAAGCTCTGGGGCCAACGTCCTGACTTTC
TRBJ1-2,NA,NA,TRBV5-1,CASSLGPGVRDGYTF,TGCGCCAGCAGCTTGGGACCCGGTGTGAGGGATGGCTACACCTTC
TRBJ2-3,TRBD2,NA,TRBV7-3,CASSEGSGGAGTDTQYF,TGTGCCAGCAGTGAGGGTAGCGGGGGGGCGGGCACAGATACGCAGTATTTT
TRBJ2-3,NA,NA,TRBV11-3,CASSLIPDTQYF,TGTGCCAGCAGCTTGATACCAGATACGCAGTATTTT
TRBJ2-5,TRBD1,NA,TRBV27,CASSLKQGAEETQYF,TGTGCCAGCAGTTTAAAACAGGGGGCAGAAGAGACCCAGTACTTC
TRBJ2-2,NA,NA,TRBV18,CASSPEVRGELFF,TGTGCCAGCTCACCAGAGGTTCGCGGGGAGCTGTTTTTT
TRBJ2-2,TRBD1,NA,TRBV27,CASRPDRVLPGELFF,TGTGCCAGCAGACCTGACAGGGTTCTTCCCGGGGAGCTGTTTTTT
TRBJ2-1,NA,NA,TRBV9,CASSVEGSASSYNEQFF,TGTGCCAGCAGCGTAGAGGGCAGCGCGAGCTCCTACAATGAGCAGTTCTTC
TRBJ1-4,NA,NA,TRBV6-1,CASSERFATNEKLFF,TGTGCCAGCAGTGAAAGGTTTGCAACTAATGAAAAACTGTTTTTT
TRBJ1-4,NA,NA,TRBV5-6,CASSLGATNEKLFF,TGTGCCAGCAGCTTGGGGGCAACTAATGAAAAACTGTTTTTT
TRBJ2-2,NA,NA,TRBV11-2,CASSSSLRAHTGELFF,TGTGCCAGCAGCAGCAGCTTGAGGGCCCACACCGGGGAGCTGTTTTTT
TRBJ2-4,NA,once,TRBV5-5,CASSFADPLENIQYF,TGTGCCAGCAGCTTCGCCGATCCCTTGGAAAACATTCAGTACTTC
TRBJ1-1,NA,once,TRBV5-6,CASRSDKNTEAFF,TGTGCCAGCAGATCGGACAAGAACACTGAAGCTTTCTTT
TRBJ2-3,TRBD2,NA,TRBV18,CASSPTGRADTQYF,TGTGCCAGCTCACCCACGGGGAGGGCAGATACGCAGTATTTT
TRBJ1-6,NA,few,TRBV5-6,CASSFVNSPLHF,TGTGCCAGCAGCTTCGTAAATTCACCCCTCCACTTT
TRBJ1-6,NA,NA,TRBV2,CASRAGSSSYNSPLHF,TGTGCCAGCAGGGCAGGTTCAAGCTCCTATAATTCACCCCTCCACTTT
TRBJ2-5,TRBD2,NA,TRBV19,CASRRGLAGGDQETQYF,TGTGCCAGTAGACGGGGACTAGCGGGGGGAGACCAAGAGACCCAGTACTTC
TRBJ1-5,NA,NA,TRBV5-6,CASSLGTYNQPQHF,TGTGCCAGCAGCTTGGGGACTTACAATCAGCCCCAGCATTTT
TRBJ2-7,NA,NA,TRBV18,CASSPSQSFDEQYF,TGTGCCAGCTCCCCTTCTCAAAGCTTTGACGAGCAGTACTTC
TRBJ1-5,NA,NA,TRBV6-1,CASSGALGGRNSNQPQHF,TGTGCCAGCAGTGGGGCGCTTGGGGGACGGAATAGCAATCAGCCCCAGCATTTT
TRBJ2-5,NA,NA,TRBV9,CASSWTWGQETQYF,TGTGCCAGCAGCTGGACGTGGGGCCAAGAGACCCAGTACTTC
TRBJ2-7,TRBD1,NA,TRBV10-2,CASSEPRGLTYEQYF,TGCGCCAGCAGTGAGCCAAGGGGGCTCACCTACGAGCAGTACTTC
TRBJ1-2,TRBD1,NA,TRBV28,CASSSATGMYGYTF,TGTGCCAGCAGTTCTGCGACAGGGATGTATGGCTACACCTTC
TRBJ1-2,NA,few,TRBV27,CASSWDGRYGYTF,TGTGCCAGCAGTTGGGACGGGCGCTATGGCTACACCTTC
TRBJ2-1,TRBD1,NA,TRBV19,CASSFAGQGLSEQFF,TGTGCCAGTAGTTTCGCGGGACAGGGTCTCAGTGAGCAGTTCTTC
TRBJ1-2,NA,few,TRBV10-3,CAISESDVSYYGYTF,TGTGCCATCAGTGAGTCGGATGTCAGCTACTATGGCTACACCTTC
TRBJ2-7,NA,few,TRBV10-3,CAISSAGPNEQYF,TGTGCCATCTCCTCCGCCGGACCGAACGAGCAGTACTTC
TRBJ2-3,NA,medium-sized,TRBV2,CASIHQFQGLADTQYF,TGTGCCAGCATCCATCAGTTCCAGGGTTTAGCAGATACGCAGTATTTT
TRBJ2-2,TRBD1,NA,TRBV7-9,CASSRTGTTGELFF,TGTGCCAGCAGCCGGACAGGGACCACCGGGGAGCTGTTTTTT
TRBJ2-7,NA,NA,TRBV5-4,CASSLDIRTGWDEQYF,TGTGCCAGCAGCTTGGACATCCGGACGGGTTGGGACGAGCAGTACTTC
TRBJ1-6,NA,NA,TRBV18,CASSPFSPSGAKNNSPLHF,TGTGCCAGCTCACCATTTAGCCCCTCTGGGGCCAAAAATAATTCACCCCTCCACTTT
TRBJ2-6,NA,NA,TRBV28,CASTDILPSGANVLTF,TGTGCCAGTACGGACATACTCCCCTCTGGGGCCAACGTCCTGACTTTC
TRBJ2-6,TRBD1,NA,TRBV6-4,CASSTGTGGSGANVLTF,TGTGCCAGCAGTACCGGGACAGGGGGATCTGGGGCCAACGTCCTGACTTTC
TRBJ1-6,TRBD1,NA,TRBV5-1,CASSATGTADNSPLHF,TGCGCCAGCAGCGCAACCGGGACAGCGGATAATTCACCCCTCCACTTT
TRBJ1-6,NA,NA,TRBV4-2,CASSPTGFAPLHF,TGTGCCAGCAGCCCTACAGGGTTTGCACCCCTCCACTTT
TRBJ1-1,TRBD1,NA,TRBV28,CASSLLPRGTAMNTEAFF,TGTGCCAGCAGTCTTCTACCCAGGGGGACAGCCATGAACACTGAAGCTTTCTTT
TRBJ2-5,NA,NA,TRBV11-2,CASSHLGETQYF,TGTGCCAGCAGCCACTTAGGGGAGACCCAGTACTTC